The rows below give T cell receptor beta chains drawn from one sample of a study of blood T cell repertoires in COVID-19. Assay used: immunoSEQ multiplex PCR; TCRdb lists only in-frame clones, some missing. Of tens of thousands of clones listed, 79% are singletons. The sample comprised peripheral blood. Every receptor here comes from an elderly woman with acute or convalescent COVID-19. Each CDR3 is given with its conserved first and last residue. Each record gives: D gene, V gene, clone size, J gene, CDR3 protein, CDR3 DNA. A D gene is named only where the DNA matches it firmly. Clone size appears in some rows only: once, few, many, or a class for an expanded clone.

D gene: -
V gene: TRBV7-8
clone size: once
J gene: TRBJ2-3
CDR3 protein: CASSLIAGRTDTQYF
CDR3 DNA: TGTGCCAGCAGCTTAATTGCGGGTCGCACAGATACGCAGTATTTT

D gene: TRBD1
V gene: TRBV24-1
clone size: -
J gene: TRBJ2-3
CDR3 protein: CATSDRTGGRDTQYF
CDR3 DNA: TGTGCCACCAGTGACCGGACAGGGGGCAGAGATACGCAGTATTTT

D gene: TRBD2
V gene: TRBV28
clone size: -
J gene: TRBJ2-7
CDR3 protein: CASSLEAGVVYEQYF
CDR3 DNA: TGTGCCAGCAGTTTAGAAGCGGGAGTCGTCTACGAGCAGTACTTC

D gene: -
V gene: TRBV6-1
clone size: -
J gene: TRBJ1-5
CDR3 protein: CASSEFFQGQGQPQHF
CDR3 DNA: TGTGCCAGCAGTGAATTTTTCCAGGGGCAGGGTCAGCCCCAGCATTTT

D gene: TRBD1
V gene: TRBV6-5
clone size: -
J gene: TRBJ1-2
CDR3 protein: CASSYSMGQGANGYTF
CDR3 DNA: TGTGCCAGCAGTTACTCGATGGGACAGGGGGCGAATGGCTACACCTTC

D gene: -
V gene: TRBV10-3
clone size: -
J gene: TRBJ2-7
CDR3 protein: CAISESSGRPPYEQYF
CDR3 DNA: TGTGCCATCAGTGAGAGCTCAGGGCGCCCCCCCTACGAGCAGTACTTC

D gene: -
V gene: TRBV28
clone size: -
J gene: TRBJ1-5
CDR3 protein: CASSSVGGVGQPQHF
CDR3 DNA: TGTGCCAGCAGCTCCGTTGGGGGGGTTGGTCAGCCCCAGCATTTT

D gene: -
V gene: TRBV30
clone size: few
J gene: TRBJ2-1
CDR3 protein: CAWKTYSYNEQFF
CDR3 DNA: TGTGCCTGGAAGACATACTCCTACAATGAGCAGTTCTTC

D gene: -
V gene: TRBV5-6
clone size: -
J gene: TRBJ1-3
CDR3 protein: CASSLGRTTSGNTIYF
CDR3 DNA: TGTGCCAGCAGCTTGGGCCGGACAACCTCTGGAAACACCATATATTTT

D gene: -
V gene: TRBV7-6
clone size: -
J gene: TRBJ1-5
CDR3 protein: CASSLQSGLNQPQHF
CDR3 DNA: TGTGCCAGCAGCTTGCAATCTGGGCTCAATCAGCCCCAGCATTTT

D gene: TRBD1
V gene: TRBV7-2
clone size: -
J gene: TRBJ1-4
CDR3 protein: CASSPGQGGVRDEKLFF
CDR3 DNA: TGTGCCAGCAGCCCGGGACAGGGAGGGGTGAGAGACGAAAAACTGTTTTTT

D gene: TRBD2
V gene: TRBV19
clone size: -
J gene: TRBJ2-5
CDR3 protein: CASSKAAGGLETQYF
CDR3 DNA: TGTGCCAGTAGTAAGGCGGCGGGAGGGCTCGAGACCCAGTACTTC

D gene: -
V gene: TRBV19
clone size: -
J gene: TRBJ2-2
CDR3 protein: CASSITGSERELFF
CDR3 DNA: TGTGCCAGTAGTATTACAGGGTCGGAAAGGGAGCTGTTTTTT

D gene: -
V gene: TRBV30
clone size: few
J gene: TRBJ1-6
CDR3 protein: CAWSVPGFNSPLHF
CDR3 DNA: TGTGCCTGGAGTGTACCAGGCTTTAATTCACCCCTCCACTTT

D gene: TRBD2
V gene: TRBV7-2
clone size: once
J gene: TRBJ2-5
CDR3 protein: CASSYRTSGTKTQYF
CDR3 DNA: TGTGCCAGCAGCTATAGGACTAGCGGGACAAAGACCCAGTACTTC

D gene: -
V gene: TRBV5-6
clone size: -
J gene: TRBJ2-7
CDR3 protein: CASSLVPGSYEQYF
CDR3 DNA: TGTGCCAGCAGCTTGGTACCGGGGTCCTACGAGCAGTACTTC

D gene: -
V gene: TRBV5-1
clone size: few
J gene: TRBJ1-2
CDR3 protein: CASSLEGQTYGYTF
CDR3 DNA: TGCGCCAGCAGCTTGGAAGGACAGACTTATGGCTACACCTTC

D gene: -
V gene: TRBV27
clone size: few
J gene: TRBJ2-2
CDR3 protein: CASSLRANTGELFF
CDR3 DNA: TGTGCCAGCAGTTTACGTGCGAACACCGGGGAGCTGTTTTTT

D gene: -
V gene: TRBV28
clone size: once
J gene: TRBJ1-5
CDR3 protein: CASGGLNQPQHF
CDR3 DNA: TGTGCCAGCGGAGGGCTCAATCAGCCCCAGCATTTT

D gene: -
V gene: TRBV30
clone size: -
J gene: TRBJ1-6
CDR3 protein: CAWGPRSYNSPLHF
CDR3 DNA: TGTGCCTGGGGACCTCGTAGCTATAATTCACCCCTCCACTTT

D gene: TRBD1
V gene: TRBV5-1
clone size: -
J gene: TRBJ1-2
CDR3 protein: CASSWGQNYGYTF
CDR3 DNA: TGCGCCAGCAGCTGGGGACAGAACTATGGCTACACCTTC

D gene: TRBD1
V gene: TRBV6-5
clone size: -
J gene: TRBJ1-4
CDR3 protein: CASTGQGGVNEKLFF
CDR3 DNA: TGTGCCAGCACGGGACAGGGAGGCGTGAATGAAAAACTGTTTTTT

D gene: TRBD1
V gene: TRBV2
clone size: -
J gene: TRBJ1-1
CDR3 protein: CASSPEAGGNTEAFF
CDR3 DNA: TGTGCCAGCAGCCCTGAGGCAGGGGGGAACACTGAAGCTTTCTTT

D gene: TRBD1
V gene: TRBV5-1
clone size: -
J gene: TRBJ2-7
CDR3 protein: CASSRDRERYEQYF
CDR3 DNA: TGCGCCAGCAGTCGAGACAGGGAGAGATACGAGCAGTACTTC

D gene: -
V gene: TRBV3-1/TRBV3-2
clone size: few
J gene: TRBJ1-1
CDR3 protein: CASSRDGPRGAFF
CDR3 DNA: TGTGCCAGCAGCCGAGACGGGCCCAGGGGAGCTTTCTTT

D gene: TRBD2
V gene: TRBV19
clone size: -
J gene: TRBJ2-1
CDR3 protein: CASSIDPDSAGGNEQFF
CDR3 DNA: TGTGCCAGTAGTATAGACCCCGACTCAGCGGGAGGGAATGAGCAGTTCTTC

D gene: TRBD2
V gene: TRBV7-3
clone size: -
J gene: TRBJ2-3
CDR3 protein: CASSSGSGSGSTDTQYF
CDR3 DNA: TGTGCCAGCAGCTCCGGGTCGGGTAGCGGGAGCACAGATACGCAGTATTTT

D gene: -
V gene: TRBV27
clone size: -
J gene: TRBJ1-6
CDR3 protein: CASSLFRGSPLHF
CDR3 DNA: TGTGCCAGCAGTTTATTTAGGGGGTCACCCCTCCACTTT

D gene: -
V gene: TRBV25-1
clone size: -
J gene: TRBJ2-2
CDR3 protein: CASSGQNTGELFF
CDR3 DNA: TGTGCCAGCAGTGGGCAGAACACCGGGGAGCTGTTTTTT

D gene: TRBD2
V gene: TRBV28
clone size: -
J gene: TRBJ2-7
CDR3 protein: CASYSGTGLGEQYF
CDR3 DNA: TGTGCCAGCTATAGCGGGACTGGTTTGGGGGAGCAGTACTTC

D gene: -
V gene: TRBV19
clone size: -
J gene: TRBJ1-5
CDR3 protein: CASSRWGQGGNQPQHF
CDR3 DNA: TGTGCCAGTAGTAGGTGGGGCCAGGGAGGAAATCAGCCCCAGCATTTT

D gene: -
V gene: TRBV30
clone size: -
J gene: TRBJ2-2
CDR3 protein: CAWRAGLNTGELFF
CDR3 DNA: TGTGCCTGGAGGGCTGGACTGAACACCGGGGAGCTGTTTTTT

D gene: -
V gene: TRBV30
clone size: few
J gene: TRBJ1-5
CDR3 protein: CAADGDSNQPQHF
CDR3 DNA: TGTGCCGCAGACGGGGATAGCAATCAGCCCCAGCATTTT

D gene: TRBD1
V gene: TRBV18
clone size: once
J gene: TRBJ2-1
CDR3 protein: CASSSRDSLRDEQFF
CDR3 DNA: TGTGCCAGCTCATCCCGGGACAGTCTACGGGATGAGCAGTTCTTC

D gene: -
V gene: TRBV29-1
clone size: -
J gene: TRBJ1-1
CDR3 protein: CSVSNRRDTEAFF
CDR3 DNA: TGCAGCGTCTCAAATCGGCGGGACACTGAAGCTTTCTTT

D gene: -
V gene: TRBV6-5
clone size: few
J gene: TRBJ2-3
CDR3 protein: CASRSGSGGTDTQYF
CDR3 DNA: TGTGCCAGCAGATCTGGGTCAGGGGGCACAGATACGCAGTATTTT

D gene: TRBD2
V gene: TRBV5-4
clone size: -
J gene: TRBJ2-3
CDR3 protein: CASSLERERTDTQYF
CDR3 DNA: TGTGCCAGCAGCTTGGAGCGGGAGAGGACAGATACGCAGTATTTT

D gene: -
V gene: TRBV5-1
clone size: once
J gene: TRBJ2-3
CDR3 protein: CASSHGTSTDTQYF
CDR3 DNA: TGCGCCAGCAGTCACGGGACAAGCACAGATACGCAGTATTTT

D gene: TRBD1
V gene: TRBV12-5
clone size: -
J gene: TRBJ2-7
CDR3 protein: CASGLTPGDSSYEQYF
CDR3 DNA: TGTGCTAGTGGTTTGACACCCGGGGACAGCTCCTACGAGCAGTACTTC

D gene: -
V gene: TRBV6-6
clone size: once
J gene: TRBJ2-3
CDR3 protein: CASRFQGNTQYF
CDR3 DNA: TGTGCCAGCAGATTTCAGGGAAATACGCAGTATTTT

D gene: TRBD1
V gene: TRBV19
clone size: -
J gene: TRBJ2-7
CDR3 protein: CASRGLRQGRDEQYF
CDR3 DNA: TGTGCCAGTAGAGGGTTACGACAGGGAAGGGACGAGCAGTACTTC

D gene: -
V gene: TRBV29-1
clone size: -
J gene: TRBJ1-1
CDR3 protein: CSVVGGGTEAFF
CDR3 DNA: TGCAGCGTTGTCGGGGGGGGCACTGAAGCTTTCTTT

D gene: TRBD1
V gene: TRBV10-3
clone size: -
J gene: TRBJ2-7
CDR3 protein: CAISDSDRVNEQYF
CDR3 DNA: TGTGCCATCAGTGACTCGGACAGGGTAAACGAGCAGTACTTC

D gene: TRBD1
V gene: TRBV24-1
clone size: -
J gene: TRBJ1-3
CDR3 protein: CATPQSGTGVGNTIYF
CDR3 DNA: TGTGCCACTCCCCAGTCAGGGACAGGGGTAGGAAACACCATATATTTT

D gene: TRBD2
V gene: TRBV19
clone size: -
J gene: TRBJ2-1
CDR3 protein: CASSNGGFNNEQFF
CDR3 DNA: TGTGCCAGTAGTAACGGGGGGTTTAACAATGAGCAGTTCTTC

D gene: TRBD1
V gene: TRBV27
clone size: once
J gene: TRBJ1-5
CDR3 protein: CASSLGQPNSNQPQHF
CDR3 DNA: TGTGCCAGCAGTTTGGGACAGCCGAATAGCAATCAGCCCCAGCATTTT

D gene: TRBD2
V gene: TRBV7-2
clone size: few
J gene: TRBJ2-1
CDR3 protein: CASSLGGSGGTYNEQFF
CDR3 DNA: TGTGCCAGCAGCTTAGGAGGTAGCGGGGGAACCTACAATGAGCAGTTCTTC